This T cell receptor beta chain derives from a study of cytomegalovirus exposure and HLA in healthy donors. Study-level points and caveats: It was found in a later analysis that first-cohort TCR clusters tended to co-occur in the 90 to 150 validation repertoires.

CDR1 is MGHDK, CDR2 SYGVNS, per germline. CDR3 size: 14 residues. The V and J ends lost 4 bases and 4 bases respectively, with 12 bases between them. Sequencing was performed with immunoSEQ multiplex PCR; in TCRdb, only in-frame clones are kept and a portion is missing. The table records around 150,000 clones, about 90% of them present only once. This clone has only one observation. What it recognizes is unknown. The sequencing input was PBMCs. V and J are TRBV25-1 and TRBJ2-3; D is perhaps TRBD1 (6 bases). This receptor was identified in a man aged 18 to 30 in good health and CMV-seropositive. The CDR3 region has the DNA TGTGCCAGCAGTGCCAGGGGTTTTGCAGATACGCAGTATTTT. Translating gives CASSARGFADTQYF. The variable domain in full, completed from reference TRBV25-1 and TRBJ2-3, reads EADIYQTPRYLVIGTGKKITLECSQTMGHDKMYWYQQDPGMELHLIHYSYGVNSTEKGDLSSESTVSRIRTEHFPLTLESARPSHTSQYLCASSARGFADTQYFGPGTRLTVL.